The text below deals with one T cell receptor beta chain. This sample is part of a study of control samples from healthy donors and cancer patients. The CDR3 covers 15 residues. Germline values: CDR1 SGHTA, CDR2 FQGTGA. V lost 6 bases to trimming and J lost 7 bases, with 16 bases between them. The data were produced by immunoSEQ multiplex PCR, yet TCRdb's version contains in-frame clones alone and is incomplete. The sample yields about 110,000 clones, around nine tenths seen once. The specimen sequenced was blood. The clonotype was recovered from a woman aged 45-65 years in good health. The J gene is TRBJ1-6, the V gene TRBV7-3; possibly TRBD1 for D (6 bases). The CDR3 reads CASSQRGGRNSPLHF. In DNA form, the CDR3 reads TGTGCCAGCAGTCAACGTGGGGGGCGGAATTCACCCCTCCACTTT.